The clone carrying this T cell receptor beta chain was seen ten or more times. Its antigen is currently unknown. Time point noted: persistent/refractory GD, antithyroid drugs over 5 years with positive TRAb. Extracted PBMC RNA gave rise to the TCR library. The source of the sample is a study of regulatory T cells in long-lasting Graves disease. Study-wide background: To qualify as persistent, Graves' disease required over 5 years of antithyroid drugs with positive TSH receptor antibodies.

Overall study findings and caveats: New patients shared fewer public clonotypes (roughly 990) than persistent patients did (roughly 2,500). Persistent disease samples used TRBV28, TRBJ1-2 and TRBJ2-5 preferentially.

Researchers made TCR beta libraries by using iRepertoire HTBI primers and running Arm-PCR on CDR3 regions. One entry per CDR3 protein results from TCRdb running MiXCR on the multiplex PCR reads. Seen here are a few hundred thousand distinct CDR3 sequences, roughly 22% observed once, and the top ten hold less than 15%. The CDR3 is 13 residues long. Germline V lookup: CDR1 MDHEN, CDR2 SYDVKM. V lost 2 bases and J lost 6, with 11 bases in between. The gene calls are TRBV28 and TRBJ2-7; no firm D call. The origin of this receptor is a female donor with Graves disease. This specimen was peripheral blood mononuclear cells (PBMCs), taken when the disease was refractory, from a patient treated with antithyroid drugs. CDR3 residues: CASSLGRLPEQYF. The CDR3 nucleotides read TGTGCCAGCAGTTTAGGCCGCTTGCCCGAGCAGTACTTC. The entire variable domain, with the rest obtained from reference TRBV28 and TRBJ2-7, is as follows: DVKVTQSSRYLVKRTGEKVFLECVQDMDHENMFWYRQDPGLGLRLIYFSYDVKMKEKGDIPEGYSVSREKKERFSLILESASTNQTSMYLCASSLGRLPEQYFGPGTRLTVT.